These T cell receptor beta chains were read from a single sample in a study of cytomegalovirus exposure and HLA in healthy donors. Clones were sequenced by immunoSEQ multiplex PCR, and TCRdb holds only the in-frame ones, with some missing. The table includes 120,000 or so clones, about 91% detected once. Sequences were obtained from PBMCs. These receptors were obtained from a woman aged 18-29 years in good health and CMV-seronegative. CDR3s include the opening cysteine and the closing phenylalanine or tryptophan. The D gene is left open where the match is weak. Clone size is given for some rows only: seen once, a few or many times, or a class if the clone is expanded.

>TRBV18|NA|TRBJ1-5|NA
CASSPLGAVDQPQHF
TGTGCCAGCTCACCCCTAGGGGCCGTCGATCAGCCCCAGCATTTT
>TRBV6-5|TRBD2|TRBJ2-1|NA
CASSPLAGDDEQFF
TGTGCCAGCAGCCCCCTAGCGGGAGATGATGAGCAGTTCTTC
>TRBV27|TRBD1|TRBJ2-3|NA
CASTRDRETDTQYF
TGTGCCAGCACCCGGGACAGGGAAACAGATACGCAGTATTTT
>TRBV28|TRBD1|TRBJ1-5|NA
CASTVGRLRDSLRPQHF
TGTGCCAGCACCGTTGGGAGGCTCCGGGACAGTCTTCGGCCCCAGCATTTT
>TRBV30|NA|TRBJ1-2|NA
CAWSARELAGYGYTF
TGTGCCTGGAGTGCCCGGGAGCTGGCCGGCTATGGCTACACCTTC
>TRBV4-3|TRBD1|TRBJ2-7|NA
CASSRDRVPHEQYF
TGCGCCAGCAGCCGGGACAGGGTCCCCCACGAGCAGTACTTC
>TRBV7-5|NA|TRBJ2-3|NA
CVRSPRRGQGCTDTQYF
TGTGTCAGAAGCCCCAGGAGGGGACAGGGCTGCACAGATACGCAGTATTTT
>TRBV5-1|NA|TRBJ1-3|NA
CASSLESKNTIYF
TGCGCCAGCAGCTTGGAGTCTAAAAACACCATATATTTT
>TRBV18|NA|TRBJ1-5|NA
CASSPFSGPRSQHF
TGTGCCAGCTCACCGTTCTCAGGGCCCCGGTCCCAGCATTTT
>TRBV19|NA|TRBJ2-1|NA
CASSIQGGNEQFF
TGTGCCAGTAGTATACAGGGTGGGAATGAGCAGTTCTTC
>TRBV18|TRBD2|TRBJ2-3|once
CASSIAGEYTDTQYF
TGTGCCAGCTCAATAGCGGGAGAATACACAGATACGCAGTATTTT
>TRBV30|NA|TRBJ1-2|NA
CAWRGGVDGYTF
TGTGCCTGGAGAGGGGGGGTGGATGGCTACACCTTC
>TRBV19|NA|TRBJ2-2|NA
CASHSRDFNTGELFF
TGTGCCAGTCATAGCCGGGACTTCAACACCGGGGAGCTGTTTTTT
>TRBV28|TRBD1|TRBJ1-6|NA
CASSLLGQGSSPLHF
TGTGCCAGCAGTTTATTGGGACAGGGGTCTTCACCCCTCCACTTT
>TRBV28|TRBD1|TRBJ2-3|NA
CASSSGQGARGTQYF
TGTGCCAGCAGTTCTGGACAGGGGGCTCGAGGTACGCAGTATTTT
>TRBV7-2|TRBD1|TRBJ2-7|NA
CASSADREYEQYF
TGTGCCAGCAGCGCCGACAGGGAGTACGAGCAGTACTTC
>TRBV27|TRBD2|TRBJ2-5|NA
CASSIIAGGPETQYF
TGTGCCAGCAGTATCATAGCGGGGGGGCCAGAGACCCAGTACTTC
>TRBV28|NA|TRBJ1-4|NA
CASSRGGSNNEKLFF
TGTGCCAGCAGTAGGGGGGGCTCAAATAATGAAAAACTGTTTTTT
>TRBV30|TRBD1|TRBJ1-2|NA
CAWADREFGYTF
TGTGCCTGGGCGGACAGGGAATTTGGCTACACCTTC
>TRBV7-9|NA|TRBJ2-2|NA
CASSLVVVELFF
TGTGCCAGCAGCTTAGTAGTTGTGGAGCTGTTTTTT
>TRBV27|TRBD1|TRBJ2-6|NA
CASSFVRDSFSGANVLTF
TGTGCCAGCAGTTTCGTCCGGGACAGCTTCTCTGGGGCCAACGTCCTGACTTTC
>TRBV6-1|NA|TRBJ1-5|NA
CASSEIHSNQPQHF
TGTGCCAGCAGTGAAATTCACAGTAATCAGCCCCAGCATTTT
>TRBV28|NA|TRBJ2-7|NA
CASTPGSPYEQYF
TGTGCCAGCACCCCCGGGAGTCCCTACGAGCAGTACTTC
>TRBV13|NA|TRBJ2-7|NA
CASSSIRGYEQYF
TGTGCCAGCAGTTCTATCCGGGGGTACGAGCAGTACTTC
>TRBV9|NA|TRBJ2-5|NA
CASSAGWTQYF
TGTGCCAGCAGCGCCGGTTGGACCCAGTACTTC
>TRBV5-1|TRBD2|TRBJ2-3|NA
CASSLTRGTSSTDTQYF
TGCGCCAGCAGCTTAACGCGGGGGACGTCTAGCACAGATACGCAGTATTTT
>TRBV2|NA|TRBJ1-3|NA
CASSGSGRNTIYF
TGTGCCAGCTCAGGGTCTGGTCGAAACACCATATATTTT
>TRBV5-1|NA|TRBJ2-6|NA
CASRPGFSGANVLTF
TGCGCCAGCCGCCCAGGATTCTCTGGGGCCAACGTCCTGACTTTC
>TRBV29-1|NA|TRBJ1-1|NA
CSVEGWGVMNTEAFF
TGCAGCGTTGAAGGGTGGGGGGTTATGAACACTGAAGCTTTCTTT
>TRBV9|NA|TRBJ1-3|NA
CASSSGFRRQLSSGNTIYF
TGTGCCAGCAGCTCCGGGTTTAGGCGCCAGCTGAGCTCTGGAAACACCATATATTTT
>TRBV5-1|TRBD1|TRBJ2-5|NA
CASGDRVPETQYF
TGCGCCAGCGGAGACAGGGTTCCAGAGACCCAGTACTTC
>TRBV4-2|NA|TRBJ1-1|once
CASSQASSGLEAFF
TGTGCCAGCAGCCAAGCGTCGTCAGGGCTTGAAGCTTTCTTT
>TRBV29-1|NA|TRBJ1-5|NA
CSVVVGTTGNQPQHF
TGCAGCGTTGTAGTCGGGACAACGGGCAATCAGCCCCAGCATTTT
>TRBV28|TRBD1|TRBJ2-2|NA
CASSLPKAGQGLFF
TGTGCCAGCAGTCTACCCAAGGCGGGACAGGGCCTGTTTTTT
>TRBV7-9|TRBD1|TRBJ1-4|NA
CASSLGQGAEGEKLFF
TGTGCCAGCAGCCTGGGACAGGGGGCTGAAGGTGAAAAACTGTTTTTT
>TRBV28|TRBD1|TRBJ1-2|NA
CASSLTGTYGYTF
TGTGCCAGCAGTTTGACAGGGACCTATGGCTACACCTTC
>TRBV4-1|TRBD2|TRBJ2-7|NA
CASSQDVGAGAYEQYF
TGCGCCAGCAGCCAAGATGTTGGGGCGGGAGCCTACGAGCAGTACTTC
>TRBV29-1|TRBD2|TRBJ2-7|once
CSVEDGTSGSRQYF
TGCAGCGTTGAAGATGGGACTAGCGGGAGTCGACAGTACTTC
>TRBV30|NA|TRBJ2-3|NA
CAWSGTTGKHRTDTQYF
TGTGCCTGGAGTGGAACGACAGGAAAGCATAGGACAGATACGCAGTATTTT
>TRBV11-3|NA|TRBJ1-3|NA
CASSLDSTARNGNTIYF
TGTGCCAGCAGCTTAGATTCGACAGCCAGAAATGGAAACACCATATATTTT
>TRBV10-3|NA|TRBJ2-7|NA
CAIRGLSSDEQYF
TGTGCCATCAGGGGACTTTCTTCGGACGAGCAGTACTTC
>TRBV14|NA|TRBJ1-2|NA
CASSHLTGSAGGYTF
TGTGCCAGCAGCCACCTCACAGGCTCTGCGGGGGGCTACACCTTC
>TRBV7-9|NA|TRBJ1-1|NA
CASTLNTNTEAFF
TGTGCCAGCACCCTGAACACGAACACTGAAGCTTTCTTT
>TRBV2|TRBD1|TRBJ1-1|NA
CARRRDSLFF
TGTGCCAGACGCCGGGACAGCCTGTTCTTT
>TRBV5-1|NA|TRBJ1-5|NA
CASSLVPGSNQPQHF
TGCGCCAGCAGCTTGGTGCCAGGTAGCAATCAGCCCCAGCATTTT
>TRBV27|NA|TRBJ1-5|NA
CASSLYGDINQPQHF
TGTGCCAGCAGTTTATATGGGGACATCAATCAGCCCCAGCATTTT
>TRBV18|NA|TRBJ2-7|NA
CASSPRQGSPYEQYF
TGTGCCAGCTCACCGCGCCAGGGCTCCCCCTACGAGCAGTACTTC
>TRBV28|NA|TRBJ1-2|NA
CASKRPGDYTF
TGTGCCAGCAAACGACCGGGGGACTACACCTTC
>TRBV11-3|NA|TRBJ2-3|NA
CASSINGGTYHTQYF
TGTGCCAGCAGTATTAATGGGGGCACATATCATACGCAGTATTTT
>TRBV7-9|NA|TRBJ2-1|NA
CASSLFSFEQFF
TGTGCCAGCAGCTTATTTTCCTTTGAGCAGTTCTTC
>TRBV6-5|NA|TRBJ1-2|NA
CASSRGGVGYGYTF
TGTGCCAGCAGCCGCGGAGGCGTGGGCTATGGCTACACCTTC
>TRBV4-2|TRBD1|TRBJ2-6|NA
CASKPGQGSGANVLTF
TGTGCCAGCAAGCCGGGACAGGGCTCTGGGGCCAACGTCCTGACTTTC
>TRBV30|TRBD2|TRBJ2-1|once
CAWISGIGNEQFF
TGTGCCTGGATTAGCGGGATTGGAAATGAGCAGTTCTTC